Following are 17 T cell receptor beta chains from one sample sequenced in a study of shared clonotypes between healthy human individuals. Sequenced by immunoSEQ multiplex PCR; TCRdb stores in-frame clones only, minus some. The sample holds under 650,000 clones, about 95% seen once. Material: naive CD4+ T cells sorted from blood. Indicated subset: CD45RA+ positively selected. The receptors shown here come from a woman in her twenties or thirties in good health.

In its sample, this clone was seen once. The CDR3 region has the DNA TGTGCCAGCAGCTTAGGCCACCTGTCATCGTACGAGCAGTACTTC. It encodes CASSLGHLSSYEQYF. The chain has TRBV11-2 and TRBJ2-7; no definite D call. CDR3 size: 15 residues. Trimming left V 1 base short and J 4 bases short, with 14 bases between. Germline V gene sequence: CDR1 SGHAT, CDR2 FQNNGV.

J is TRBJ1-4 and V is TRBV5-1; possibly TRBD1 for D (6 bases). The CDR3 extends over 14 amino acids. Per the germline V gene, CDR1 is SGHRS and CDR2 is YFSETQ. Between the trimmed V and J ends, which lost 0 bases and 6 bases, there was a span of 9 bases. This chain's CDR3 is CASSLGTEHEKLFF. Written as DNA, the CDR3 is TGCGCCAGCAGCTTGGGGACAGAACATGAAAAACTGTTTTTT.

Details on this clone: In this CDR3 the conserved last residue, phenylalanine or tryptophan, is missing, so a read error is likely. The CDR3 sequence is CASSQSGGGGNTIYL. CDR3 sequence (DNA): TGCGCCAGCAGCCAGTCAGGGGGCGGTGGAAACACCATATATCTT. V and J are TRBV4-3 and TRBJ1-3; 8 nucleotides match TRBD1. CDR3 length equals 15 residues. V lost 3 bases and J lost 3; bases outside the gene matches: 4. Per germline, CDR1 LGHNA and CDR2 YSLEER.

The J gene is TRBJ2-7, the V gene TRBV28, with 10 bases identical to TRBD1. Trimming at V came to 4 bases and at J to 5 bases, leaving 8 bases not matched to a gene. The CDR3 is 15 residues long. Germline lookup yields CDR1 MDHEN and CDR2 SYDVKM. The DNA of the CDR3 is TGTGCCAGCAGTTCGGAGACAGGGGGCAAGGACGAGCAGTACTTC. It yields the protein CASSSETGGKDEQYF.

DNA of the CDR3: TGTGCCAGTAGTGTTCAGATGAACACTGAAGCTTTCTTT. Its protein is CASSVQMNTEAFF. The V and J genes are TRBV19 and TRBJ1-1; D is undetermined. Germline V gene lookup returns CDR1 LNHDA and CDR2 SQIVND (reference sequence). Between the trimmed V and J ends, which lost 5 bases and 0 bases, there was a span of 7 bases. The CDR3 runs to 13 residues.

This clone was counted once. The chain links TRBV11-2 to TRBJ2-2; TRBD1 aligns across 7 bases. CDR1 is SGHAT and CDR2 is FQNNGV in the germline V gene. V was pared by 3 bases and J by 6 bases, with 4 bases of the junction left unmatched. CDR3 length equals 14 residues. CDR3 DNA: TGTGCCAGCAGCTTCTCTACAGGGGCCGGGGAGCTGTTTTTT. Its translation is CASSFSTGAGELFF.

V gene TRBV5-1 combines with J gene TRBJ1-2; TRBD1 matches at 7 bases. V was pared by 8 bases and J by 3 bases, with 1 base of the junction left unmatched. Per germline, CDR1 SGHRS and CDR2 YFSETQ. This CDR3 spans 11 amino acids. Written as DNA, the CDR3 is TGCGCCAGTGGACAGGACTATGGCTACACCTTC. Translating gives CASGQDYGYTF.

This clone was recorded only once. CDR3 DNA: TGTGCCAGCAGCCTTTATAGTTACTCGGGTCGGAATGAGCAGTTCTTC. Encoded protein: CASSLYSYSGRNEQFF. The V gene is TRBV9, the J gene TRBJ2-1; no clear D. The V and J ends lost 4 bases and 7 bases respectively, with 21 bases between them. Germline assignment: CDR1 SGDLS and CDR2 YYNGEE. This CDR3 has 16 residues.

CDR3 in amino acids: CAISDGSRGRYEQYF. The DNA of the CDR3 is TGTGCCATCAGTGATGGGTCCAGGGGGCGTTACGAGCAGTACTTC. The chain links TRBV10-3 to TRBJ2-7, with 8 bases lining up with TRBD1. This CDR3 is 15 amino acids long. V dropped 3 bases and J dropped 4; count of bases not matched to a gene: 8. The germline CDR1 and CDR2 sequences are ENHRY and SYGVKD.

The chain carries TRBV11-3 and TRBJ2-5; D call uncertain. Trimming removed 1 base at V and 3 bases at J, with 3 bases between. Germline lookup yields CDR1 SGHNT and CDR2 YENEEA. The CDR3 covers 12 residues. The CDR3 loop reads CASSLGEETQYF. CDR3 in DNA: TGTGCCAGCAGCTTAGGGGAAGAGACCCAGTACTTC. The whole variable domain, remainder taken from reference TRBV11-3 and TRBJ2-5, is EAGVVQSPRYKIIEKKQPVAFWCNPISGHNTLYWYLQNLGQGPELLIRYENEEAVDDSQLPKDRFSAERLKGVDSTLKIQPAELGDSAVYLCASSLGEETQYFGPGTRLLVL.

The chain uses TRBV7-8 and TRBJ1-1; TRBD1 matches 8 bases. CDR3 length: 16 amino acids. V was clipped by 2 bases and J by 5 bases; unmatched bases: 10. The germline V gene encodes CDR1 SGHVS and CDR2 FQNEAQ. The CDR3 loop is CASSLNADRVETEAFF. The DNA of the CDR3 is TGTGCCAGCAGCTTAAATGCGGACAGGGTAGAAACTGAAGCTTTCTTT.

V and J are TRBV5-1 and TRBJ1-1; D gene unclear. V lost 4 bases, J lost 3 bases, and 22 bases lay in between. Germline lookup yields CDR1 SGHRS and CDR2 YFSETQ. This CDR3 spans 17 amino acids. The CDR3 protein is CASSTGGRTESYTEAFF. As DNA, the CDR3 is TGCGCCAGCAGCACCGGTGGCAGGACCGAATCCTACACTGAAGCTTTCTTT.

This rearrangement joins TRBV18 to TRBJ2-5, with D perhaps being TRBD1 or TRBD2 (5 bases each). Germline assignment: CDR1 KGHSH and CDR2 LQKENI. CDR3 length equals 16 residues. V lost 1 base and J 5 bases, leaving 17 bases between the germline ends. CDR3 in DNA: TGTGCCAGCTCACCACTACGTGGTGGGACCCGGGAGACCCAGTACTTC. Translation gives CASSPLRGGTRETQYF.

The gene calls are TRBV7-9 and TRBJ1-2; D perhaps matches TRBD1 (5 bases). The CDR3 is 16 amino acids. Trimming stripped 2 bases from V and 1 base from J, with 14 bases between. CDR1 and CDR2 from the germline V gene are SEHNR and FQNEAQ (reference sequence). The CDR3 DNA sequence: TGTGCCAGCAGCTTACGGGGGGGAAATTTTAACTATGGCTACACCTTC. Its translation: CASSLRGGNFNYGYTF.

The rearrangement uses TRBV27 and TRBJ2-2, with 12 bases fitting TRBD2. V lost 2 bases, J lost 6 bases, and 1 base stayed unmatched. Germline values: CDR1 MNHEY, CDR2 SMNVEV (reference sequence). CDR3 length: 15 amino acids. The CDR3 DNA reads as TGTGCCAGCAGTTTACCTAGCGGGAGGGCCGGGGAGCTGTTTTTT. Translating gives CASSLPSGRAGELFF.

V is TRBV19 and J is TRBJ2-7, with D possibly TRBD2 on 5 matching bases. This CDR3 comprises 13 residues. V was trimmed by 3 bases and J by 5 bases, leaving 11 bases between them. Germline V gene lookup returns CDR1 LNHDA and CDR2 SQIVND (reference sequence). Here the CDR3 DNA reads TGTGCCAGTAGTATCAACGGGATCCACGAGCAGTACTTC. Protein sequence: CASSINGIHEQYF.

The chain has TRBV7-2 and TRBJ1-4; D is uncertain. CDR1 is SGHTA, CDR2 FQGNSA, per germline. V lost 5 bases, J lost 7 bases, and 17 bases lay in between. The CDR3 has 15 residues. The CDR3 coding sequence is TGTGCCAGCAGCCCCGCTGGGATAGAGGTTGAAAAACTGTTTTTT. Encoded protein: CASSPAGIEVEKLFF.